One sample yielded the 14 T cell receptor beta chains listed below, sequenced in a study of cytomegalovirus exposure and HLA in healthy donors. PCR employed 60 Vbeta and 13 Jbeta primers. Measured with immunoSEQ multiplex PCR; TCRdb has only the in-frame clones, and not every one. Among 150,000 to 200,000 clones listed, around four fifths were seen once. Sequences were obtained from PBMCs. The origin of the receptors is a woman aged 25 to 45 in good health and CMV-seronegative.

The CDR3 nucleotides are TGTGCCAGCAGTCCACCGACGGGGGTGTACACTGAAGCTTTCTTT. Protein: CASSPPTGVYTEAFF. This chain joins TRBV28 and TRBJ1-1, with D maybe TRBD1 (5 bases). V dropped 5 bases and J dropped 3 bases, with 16 bases sitting between them. Germline CDR1 and CDR2: MDHEN and SYDVKM. CDR3 length equals 15 residues.

CDR3 protein: CASSLGGAGTNTEAFF. DNA for the CDR3: TGTGCCAGCAGCTTAGGGGGGGCAGGGACGAACACTGAAGCTTTCTTT. The chain employs TRBV5-4 and TRBJ1-1; TRBD1 is a possible D gene (6 bases). The V and J ends lost 2 bases and 1 base respectively, with 15 bases between them. CDR3 length: 16 residues. Germline loops: CDR1 SGHNT, CDR2 YYREEE (reference sequence).

The gene calls are TRBV6-1 and TRBJ1-4, with 7 bases matching TRBD1. Trimming at V came to 2 bases and at J to 6 bases, leaving 3 bases not matched to a gene. Germline V gives CDR1 MNHNS, CDR2 SASEGT. The CDR3 runs 14 residues. CDR3 nucleotide sequence: TGTGCCAGCAGTGAACAGGGGGGATATGAAAAACTGTTTTTT. It translates to CASSEQGGYEKLFF.

The rearrangement links TRBV19 to TRBJ2-3; D may be TRBD2 (6 bases). In germline, CDR1 is LNHDA, CDR2 SQIVND (reference sequence). The CDR3 consists of 16 residues. V gave up 1 base and J gave up 7 bases, with 18 bases separating them. CDR3 coding DNA: TGTGCCAGTAGTATAGTGGCTTTAGCGGAGGGGTATACGCAGTATTTT. It is translated as CASSIVALAEGYTQYF. Full variable domain (remainder filled in from reference TRBV19 and TRBJ2-3): DGGITQSPKYLFRKEGQNVTLSCEQNLNHDAMYWYRQDPGQGLRLIYYSQIVNDFQKGDIAEGYSVSREKKESFPLTVTSAQKNPTAFYLCASSIVALAEGYTQYFGPGTRLTVL.

A word on this clone: The conserved final phenylalanine or tryptophan is absent from the CDR3, which likely points to a read error. The limits of the CDR3 on the DNA are not certain, so only TCRdb's listed CDR3 is given. CDR3 sequence: CASSLETGGISFS. This sequence joins TRBV4-1 and TRBJ1-1; TRBD1 is taken as the D call from the table, unchecked against the DNA. Germline assignment: CDR1 MGHRA and CDR2 YSYEKL. The CDR3 comprises 13 residues, both ends counted.

CDR3 sequence (DNA): TGTGCCAGCAGCGGTTACGGGACAGGGATTGAAGATGGCTACACCTTC. This sequence encodes CASSGYGTGIEDGYTF. The chain uses TRBV7-9 and TRBJ1-2; TRBD1 agrees at 9 bases. CDR1 is SEHNR, CDR2 FQNEAQ, per germline (reference sequence). The V gene end was trimmed by 5 bases and the J gene end by 6 bases; junction bases not matched to a gene: 13. CDR3 length: 16 residues.

The rearrangement joins TRBV9 to TRBJ1-1; 7 bases line up with TRBD1. J gave up 7 bases and V 3 bases, and 3 bases lay outside the gene matches. Per germline, CDR1 SGDLS and CDR2 YYNGEE. This CDR3 is built from 12 residues. CDR3 bases: TGTGCCAGCAGCGCACAGGGGCTTGAAGCTTTCTTT. This codes for CASSAQGLEAFF.

The CDR3, as DNA: TGTGCCAGTAGTCCTACCTTAACTAGAGACGAGCAGTACTTC. Its translation: CASSPTLTRDEQYF. This chain joins TRBV19 and TRBJ2-7, with D maybe TRBD2 (5 bases). The CDR3 is 14 residues long. With 5 bases removed from V and 5 bases from J, the gap between germline ends came to 16 bases. Germline assignment: CDR1 LNHDA and CDR2 SQIVND (reference sequence).

This rearrangement joins TRBV19 to TRBJ2-3, with 8 bases fitting TRBD2. With V trimmed by 1 base and J by 4 bases, 4 bases remained unmatched. CDR1 and CDR2 (germline): LNHDA, SQIVND (reference sequence). The CDR3 is 15 residues long. CDR3 loop: CASSIGGGRADTQYF. The CDR3 coding sequence is TGTGCCAGTAGTATAGGCGGGGGGAGGGCAGATACGCAGTATTTT.

The CDR3 nucleotides read TGTGCCAGTAGTTCTACCCCGGGGGGCGGGTCCTACAATGAGCAGTTCTTC. Protein sequence: CASSSTPGGGSYNEQFF. This chain links TRBV19 with TRBJ2-1, with TRBD2 as a possible D gene (7 bases). The germline gives CDR1 LNHDA, CDR2 SQIVND (reference sequence). The CDR3 is 17 residues long. The V end was cut by 5 bases, the J end by 1 base, with 18 bases between.

The chain has TRBV7-9 and TRBJ1-1; 8 bases fit TRBD1. The CDR3 consists of 14 residues. Germline V gene data show CDR1 as SEHNR and CDR2 as FQNEAQ (reference sequence). The ends lost 1 base at V and 9 bases at J; junction bases unmatched: 7. The CDR3 nucleotides are TGTGCCAGCAGCTTAGATGCGGACAGGGTCCAAGCTTTCTTT. Its translation: CASSLDADRVQAFF.

This clone was seen a few times. This chain uses TRBV6-5 with TRBJ2-3; the D is unclear. CDR3 length: 12 residues. Trimming took off 5 bases at V and 4 bases at J, with 7 bases between the two ends. Germline assignment: CDR1 MNHEY and CDR2 SVGAGI. CDR3 in DNA: TGTGCCAGCAGTACGCAGGCAGATACGCAGTATTTT. This encodes CASSTQADTQYF.

This chain links TRBV5-4 with TRBJ2-5; 7 bases line up with TRBD2. Trimming removed 4 bases from V and 5 bases from J; junction bases left unmatched: 14. Germline CDR1 and CDR2: SGHNT and YYREEE (reference sequence). The CDR3 totals 16 residues. The CDR3 nucleotides are TGTGCCAGCAGCAAGACTGGGGCGGGGGAATTCGAGACCCAGTACTTC. It is translated as CASSKTGAGEFETQYF. Together with reference TRBV5-4 and TRBJ2-5, the CDR3 gives the full variable domain: ETGVTQSPTHLIKTRGQQVTLRCSSQSGHNTVSWYQQALGQGPQFIFQYYREEENGRGNFPPRFSGLQFPNYSSELNVNALELDDSALYLCASSKTGAGEFETQYFGPGTRLLVL.

Concerning this clone itself: The germline gene is not matched at one end of the junction; a read error may be the cause. This chain uses TRBV7-3 with TRBJ2-6; 8 bases line up with TRBD1. Germline V gene sequence: CDR1 SGHTA, CDR2 FQGTGA. The CDR3 has 18 amino acids. This chain's CDR3 is CASSYLGQGTSGANGLTF. The DNA for the CDR3 is TGTGCCAGCAGCTACCTTGGACAGGGAACATCGGGGGCCAACGGCCTGACTTTC. Full variable domain (outside the CDR3, taken from reference TRBV7-3 and TRBJ2-6): GAGVSQTPSNKVTEKGKYVELRCDPISGHTALYWYRQSLGQGPEFLIYFQGTGAADDSGLPNDRFFAVRPEGSVSTLKIQRTERGDSAVYLCASSYLGQGTSGANGLTFGAGSRLTVL.